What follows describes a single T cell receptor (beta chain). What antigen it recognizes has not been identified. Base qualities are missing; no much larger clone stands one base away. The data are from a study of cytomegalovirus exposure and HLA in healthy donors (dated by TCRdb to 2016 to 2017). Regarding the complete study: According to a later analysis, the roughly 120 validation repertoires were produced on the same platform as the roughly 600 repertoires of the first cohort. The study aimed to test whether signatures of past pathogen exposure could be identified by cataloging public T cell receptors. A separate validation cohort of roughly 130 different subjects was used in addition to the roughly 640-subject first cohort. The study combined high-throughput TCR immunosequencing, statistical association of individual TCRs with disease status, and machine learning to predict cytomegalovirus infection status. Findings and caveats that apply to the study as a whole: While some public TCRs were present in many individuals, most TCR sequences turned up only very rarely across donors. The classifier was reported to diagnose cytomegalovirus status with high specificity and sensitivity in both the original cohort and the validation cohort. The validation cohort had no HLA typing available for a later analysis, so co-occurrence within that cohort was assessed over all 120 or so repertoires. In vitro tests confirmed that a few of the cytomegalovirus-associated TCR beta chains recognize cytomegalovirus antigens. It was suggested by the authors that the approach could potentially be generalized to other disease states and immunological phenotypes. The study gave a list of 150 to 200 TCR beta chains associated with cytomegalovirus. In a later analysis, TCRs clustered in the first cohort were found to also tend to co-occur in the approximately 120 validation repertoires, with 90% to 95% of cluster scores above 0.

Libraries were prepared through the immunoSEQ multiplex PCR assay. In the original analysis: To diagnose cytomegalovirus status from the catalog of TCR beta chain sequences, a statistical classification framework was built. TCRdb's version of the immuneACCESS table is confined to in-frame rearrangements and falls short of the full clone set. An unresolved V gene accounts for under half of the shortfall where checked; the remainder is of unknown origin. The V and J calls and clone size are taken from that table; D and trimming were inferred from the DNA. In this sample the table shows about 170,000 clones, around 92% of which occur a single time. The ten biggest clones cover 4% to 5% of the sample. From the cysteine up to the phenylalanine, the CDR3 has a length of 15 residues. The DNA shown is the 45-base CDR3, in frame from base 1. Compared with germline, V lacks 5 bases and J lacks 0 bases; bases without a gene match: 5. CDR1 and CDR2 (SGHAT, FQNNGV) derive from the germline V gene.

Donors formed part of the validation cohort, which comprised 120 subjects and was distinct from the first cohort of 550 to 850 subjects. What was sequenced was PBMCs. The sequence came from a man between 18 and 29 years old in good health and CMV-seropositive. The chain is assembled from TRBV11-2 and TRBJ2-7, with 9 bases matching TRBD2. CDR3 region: CASSELAGISYEQYF. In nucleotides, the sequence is TGTGCCAGCAGCGAGCTAGCGGGGATCTCCTACGAGCAGTACTTC.